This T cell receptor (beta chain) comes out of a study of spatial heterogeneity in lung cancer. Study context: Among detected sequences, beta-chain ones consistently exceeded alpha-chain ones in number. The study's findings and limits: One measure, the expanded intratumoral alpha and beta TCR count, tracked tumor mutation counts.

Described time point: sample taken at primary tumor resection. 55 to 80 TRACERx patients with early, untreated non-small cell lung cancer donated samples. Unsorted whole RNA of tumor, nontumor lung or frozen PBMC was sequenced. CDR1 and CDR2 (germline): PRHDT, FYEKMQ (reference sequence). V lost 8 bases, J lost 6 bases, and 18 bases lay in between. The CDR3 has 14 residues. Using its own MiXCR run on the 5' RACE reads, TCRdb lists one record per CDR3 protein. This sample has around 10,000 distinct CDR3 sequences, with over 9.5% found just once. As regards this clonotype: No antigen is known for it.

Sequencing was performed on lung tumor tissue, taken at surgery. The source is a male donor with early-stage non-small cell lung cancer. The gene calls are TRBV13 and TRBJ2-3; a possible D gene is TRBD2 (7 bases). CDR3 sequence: CASLGGGSSDTQYF. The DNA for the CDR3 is TGTGCCAGCTTAGGCGGGGGCTCTTCGGATACGCAGTATTTT.